This is a list of T cell receptor beta chains from one sample in a study of blood T cell repertoires in COVID-19. The repertoire was sequenced with immunoSEQ multiplex PCR; TCRdb's copy has only in-frame clones and lacks some. Among tens of thousands of clones listed, roughly 86% were seen once. Material for sequencing was peripheral blood. Receptors originate from a man aged 50 to 60 with active or convalescent COVID-19. Each CDR3 is given with its conserved first and last residue. A D gene is named only where the DNA matches it firmly. Size tells how often a clone was seen (once, few, many) or the class of an expanded clone, and some rows leave it out.

D	V	J	size	CDR3	DNA
-	TRBV28	TRBJ1-5	few	CASSLREGNQPQHF	TGTGCCAGCAGTTTGAGGGAAGGGAATCAGCCCCAGCATTTT
-	TRBV10-2	TRBJ2-3	-	CASSESGQIIDTQYF	TGCGCCAGCAGTGAGTCTGGACAGATTATAGATACGCAGTATTTT
-	TRBV30	TRBJ1-1	-	CRGGANTEAFF	TGTCGGGGGGGCGCGAACACTGAAGCTTTCTTT
TRBD1	TRBV11-2	TRBJ1-3	few	CASSPQDRAGNTIYF	TGTGCCAGCAGCCCCCAGGACAGGGCTGGAAACACCATATATTTT
-	TRBV27	TRBJ2-7	-	CASSPDDSRSYEQYF	TGTGCCAGCAGCCCCGACGACTCTAGGTCCTACGAGCAGTACTTC
-	TRBV2	TRBJ2-5	-	CASKQFLLGTQYF	TGTGCCAGCAAACAGTTCCTTTTGGGCACCCAGTACTTC
TRBD2	TRBV6-5	TRBJ2-5	-	CASSKPSGGGTQYF	TGTGCCAGCAGTAAGCCTAGCGGGGGAGGGACCCAGTACTTC
-	TRBV28	TRBJ2-2	-	CASRPGGGNTGELFF	TGTGCCAGCAGGCCGGGGGGCGGAAACACCGGGGAGCTGTTTTTT
TRBD2	TRBV10-1	TRBJ2-5	-	CARILAGDPYQETQYF	TGCGCCAGGATACTAGCGGGGGACCCGTACCAAGAGACCCAGTACTTC
-	TRBV7-9	TRBJ2-5	-	CASSLVGTAQETQYF	TGTGCCAGCAGCTTAGTTGGAACAGCCCAGGAGACCCAGTACTTC
TRBD1	TRBV28	TRBJ1-2	-	CASRQTLGTGALNYGYTF	TGTGCCAGCAGACAAACTTTGGGGACAGGGGCCCTTAACTATGGCTACACCTTC
TRBD1	TRBV7-2	TRBJ1-3	-	CASSLAGGPQGNTIYF	TGTGCCAGCAGCTTAGCAGGGGGCCCGCAAGGAAACACCATATATTTT
TRBD1	TRBV24-1	TRBJ2-3	-	CATSDPGRTGGWDTQYF	TGTGCCACCAGTGACCCCGGCCGGACAGGTGGGTGGGATACGCAGTATTTT
TRBD1	TRBV7-2	TRBJ1-1	-	CASSLDRGWAEAFF	TGTGCCAGCAGCTTAGACAGGGGGTGGGCTGAAGCTTTCTTT
-	TRBV27	TRBJ2-2	-	CASRSPGNTGELFF	TGTGCCAGCAGGTCTCCGGGGAACACCGGGGAGCTGTTTTTT
-	TRBV19	TRBJ1-5	-	CASSIGGNQPQHF	TGTGCCAGTAGTATAGGCGGAAATCAGCCCCAGCATTTT
-	TRBV7-9	TRBJ2-7	-	CASSLGPEQYF	TGTGCCAGCAGCTTAGGGCCCGAGCAGTACTTC
-	TRBV3-1/TRBV3-2	TRBJ2-5	-	CASSIRDIWETQYF	TGTGCCAGCAGCATTCGGGACATTTGGGAGACCCAGTACTTC
TRBD1	TRBV4-1	TRBJ2-1	-	CASSQDSQGPYNEQFF	TGCGCCAGCAGCCAAGATTCACAGGGGCCCTACAATGAGCAGTTCTTC
-	TRBV19	TRBJ2-5	-	CASSPGQFMEETQYF	TGTGCCAGTAGTCCTGGACAGTTTATGGAAGAGACCCAGTACTTC